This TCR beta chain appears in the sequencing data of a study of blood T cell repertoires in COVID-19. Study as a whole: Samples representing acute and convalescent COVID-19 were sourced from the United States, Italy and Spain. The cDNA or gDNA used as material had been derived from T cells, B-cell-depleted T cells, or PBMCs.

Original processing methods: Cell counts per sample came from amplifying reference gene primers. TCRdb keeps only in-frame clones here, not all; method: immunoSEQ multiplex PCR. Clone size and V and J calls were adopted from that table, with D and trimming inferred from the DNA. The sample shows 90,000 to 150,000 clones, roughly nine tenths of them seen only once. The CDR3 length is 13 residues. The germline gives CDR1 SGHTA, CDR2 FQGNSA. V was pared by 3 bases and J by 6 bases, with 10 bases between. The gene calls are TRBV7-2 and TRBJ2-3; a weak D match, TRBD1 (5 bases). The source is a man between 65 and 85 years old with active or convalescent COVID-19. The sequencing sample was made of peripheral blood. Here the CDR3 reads CASSFQGTDTQYF. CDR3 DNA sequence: TGTGCCAGCAGCTTCCAGGGTACCGATACGCAGTATTTT.